The 15 T cell receptor beta chains listed next were all sequenced from one sample in a study of T cells in Graves' hyperthyroidism and ophthalmopathy. It was RNA transcripts that yielded the amplified TCR beta CDR3 regions. Using the HTBI primer set, a first-round RT-PCR was run on the TCR CDR3. TCRdb reprocessed the multiplex PCR reads via MiXCR and lists one record per CDR3 protein. Of 500,000 to 700,000 distinct CDR3 sequences listed, 16% are singletons. Sequenced input: blood. All receptors derive from a woman aged 18-29 years with Graves' hyperthyroidism.

A few counts support this clonotype. V gene TRBV6-5 combines with J gene TRBJ2-7, with 8 bases identical to TRBD1. Per germline, CDR1 MNHEY and CDR2 SVGAGI. V shed 1 base, J shed 2 bases, and the junction held 4 bases outside the gene matches. The CDR3 runs 15 residues. The CDR3 here is CASSYYDRGTYEQYF. In nucleotides, the CDR3 is TGTGCCAGCAGTTACTACGACAGGGGAACCTACGAGCAGTACTTC.

This sequence joins TRBV6-1 and TRBJ1-2; possible D gene TRBD1, 6 bases. Germline assignment: CDR1 MNHNS and CDR2 SASEGT. The CDR3 runs 14 residues. The V gene lost 3 bases and the J gene lost 3 bases, with 11 bases spanning the gap. The CDR3 coding sequence is TGTGCCAGCAGTGACAGGGGTATCGACTATGGCTACACCTTC. Protein product: CASSDRGIDYGYTF.

This clonotype was picked up a small number of times. The chain has TRBV9 and TRBJ1-1, with D perhaps matching TRBD1 (6 bases). The CDR3 contains 15 residues. Per the germline V gene, CDR1 is SGDLS and CDR2 is YYNGEE. Trimming cost V 4 bases and J 11 bases, with 24 bases left between them. CDR3 residues: CASSPKLRDIRDAFF. CDR3 DNA: TGTGCCAGCAGCCCGAAACTCCGGGACATTCGCGACGCTTTCTTT. The whole variable domain, filled in from reference TRBV9 and TRBJ1-1, reads DSGVTQTPKHLITATGQRVTLRCSPRSGDLSVYWYQQSLDQGLQFLIQYYNGEERAKGNILERFSAQQFPDLHSELNLSSLELGDSALYFCASSPKLRDIRDAFFGQGTRLTVV.

The chain joins TRBV3-1 to TRBJ2-1, with 10 nucleotides matching TRBD2. The CDR3 spans 19 residues. The ends lost 1 base at V and 5 bases at J; junction bases unmatched: 14. CDR1 is LGHDT, CDR2 YNNKEL, per germline (reference sequence). CDR3 region: CASSQVRGLALFPNNEQFF. The CDR3 DNA follows: TGTGCCAGCAGCCAAGTGAGGGGACTAGCGTTATTCCCCAACAATGAGCAGTTCTTC.

This clonotype was counted at least ten times. CDR3: CASSFGTHPLDEQFF. The CDR3 nucleotides are TGTGCCAGCAGCTTCGGGACTCACCCCCTGGATGAGCAGTTCTTC. The rearrangement links TRBV5-5 to TRBJ2-1, with a possible D match to TRBD2 (6 bases). V was shortened by 2 bases and J by 8 bases, with 17 bases between the two germline ends. Germline values: CDR1 SGHKS, CDR2 YYEKEE (reference sequence). CDR3 size: 15 residues.

This chain uses TRBV4-1 with TRBJ2-1; a weak D match, TRBD1 (6 bases). The J call is doubtful: the DNA matches TRBJ2-7 better. CDR3 length equals 17 residues. CDR1 MGHRA and CDR2 YSYEKL come from the germline V gene. This CDR3 is CASSQGRGGPPYNEQYF. In DNA, the CDR3 is TGCGCCAGCAGCCAAGGCCGAGGGGGACCCCCTTACAATGAGCAGTACTTC.

This clonotype was detected ten times or more. As DNA, the CDR3 is TGTGCTAGTGGTTTCGGACCGCGAGAGACCCAGTACTTC. It encodes CASGFGPRETQYF. This chain uses TRBV12-5 with TRBJ2-5; D gene unclear. In germline, CDR1 is LGHNT, CDR2 FRNRAP. This CDR3 spans 13 amino acids. Between the trimmed V and J ends, which lost 3 bases and 4 bases, there was a span of 9 bases.

The sample holds a few counts of this clonotype. The chain couples TRBV3-1 to TRBJ2-2; D ambiguous. V shed 3 bases and J shed 4 bases, with 3 bases lying between them. The CDR3 runs 12 residues. Germline CDR1 is LGHDT and CDR2 is YNNKEL (reference sequence). The CDR3 loop is CASSQTTGELFF. The CDR3 DNA reads as TGTGCCAGCAGCCAGACCACCGGGGAGCTGTTTTTT.

This chain uses TRBV20-1 with TRBJ2-5; D tentatively fits TRBD1 or TRBD2 (6 bases each). Per the germline V gene, CDR1 is DFQATT and CDR2 is SNEGSKA (reference sequence). This CDR3 region has 15 residues. V lost 0 bases to trimming and J lost 7 bases, with 18 bases between them. As DNA, the CDR3 is TGCAGTGCTAGAGATCCCGTGGAGGGGGTCGGGACCCAGTACTTC. Amino acid sequence: CSARDPVEGVGTQYF.

CDR3 bases: TGTGCCAGCAGTTTATCAATAGGGAACACCGGGGAGCTGTTTTTT. Translating it yields CASSLSIGNTGELFF. The V gene is TRBV6-1, the J gene TRBJ2-2; the D is unclear. The CDR3 covers 15 residues. V lost 5 bases and J lost 1, with 11 bases in between. Germline assignment: CDR1 MNHNS and CDR2 SASEGT.

The CDR3 DNA is TGTGCCACTCGCCGTTCGACTAGTACTGGGGCCAACGTCCTGACTTTC. Its protein product is CATRRSTSTGANVLTF. V and J are TRBV12-3 or TRBV12-4 and TRBJ2-6, with D perhaps TRBD2 (6 bases). Trimming stripped 10 bases from V and 2 bases from J, with 18 bases between. This CDR3 region has 16 residues.

This clonotype has only a few counts. The chain has TRBV28 and TRBJ1-5; no firm D call. V lost 2 bases and J 3 bases, leaving 8 bases between the germline ends. CDR1 and CDR2 (germline): MDHEN, SYDVKM. The CDR3 is 14 amino acids. DNA for the CDR3: TGTGCCAGCAGTTTACCAGGCCTCAATCAGCCCCAGCATTTT. Its translation: CASSLPGLNQPQHF.

This clonotype came up many times. V and J are TRBV6-1 and TRBJ2-5, with 11 bases lining up with TRBD2. V shed 4 bases and J 1 base; nucleotides not matched to a gene: 5. The CDR3 is 16 residues long. The V gene's germline CDR1 is MNHNS and CDR2 SASEGT. CDR3 loop: CASSGATSGVQETQYF. CDR3 sequence (DNA): TGTGCCAGCAGTGGGGCGACTAGCGGGGTCCAAGAGACCCAGTACTTC.

A remark on this clonotype: An end of the junction does not agree with germline; a read error may underlie this. The rearrangement links TRBV28 to TRBJ2-7, with D possibly being TRBD2 (6 bases). Germline V gene sequence: CDR1 MDHEN, CDR2 SYDVKM. The CDR3 covers 15 residues. CDR3 DNA sequence: TGTGCCGGCAGTTTCATCGGGACTTATTCCTACGAGCAGTACTTC. This codes for CAGSFIGTYSYEQYF. The entire variable domain, with the rest obtained from reference TRBV28 and TRBJ2-7, is as follows: DVKVTQSSRYLVKRTGEKVFLECVQDMDHENMFWYRQDPGLGLRLIYFSYDVKMKEKGDIPEGYSVSREKKERFSLILESASTNQTSMYLCAGSFIGTYSYEQYFGPGTRLTVT.

The rearrangement joins TRBV15 to TRBJ1-2, with D hard to call. Germline CDR1 is LNHNV and CDR2 is YYDKDF (reference sequence). V gave up 0 bases and J gave up 2 bases, with 7 bases separating them. The length of the CDR3 is 14 residues. The CDR3 coding sequence is TGTGCCACCAGCAGAGAAGCGGAAAACTATGGCTACACCTTC. This translates into CATSREAENYGYTF.